The 2 T cell receptor beta chains listed next were all sequenced from one sample in a study of vaccination and CD4 T cells after COVID-19. Sample treatment: approximately nine-day PBMC culture with coronavirus spike peptide pools or control peptides (ViraFEST assay). The study sequenced cultured CD4+ T cell DNA using the Oncomine TCR Beta short-read assay. TCRdb ran MiXCR on the PCR reads and lists one entry per CDR3 protein. Counted here are 20,000 or so distinct CDR3 sequences, 40% occurring once; the ten biggest clones make up 8.5% to 10%. Their antigens remain unidentified. This sample comprised CD4+ T cells from blood, cultured in vitro, obtained after SARS-CoV-2 vaccination. The receptors come from a human donor who had recovered from COVID-19.

V gene TRBV12-3 or TRBV12-4 combines with J gene TRBJ2-3; 13 bases are a match to TRBD2. This CDR3 spans 15 amino acids. Germline trimming cut 7 bases from V and 5 bases from J; bases unmatched to any gene: 6. CDR3 sequence reads: CASKGLAGDVDTQYF. The CDR3 nucleotides are TGTGCCAGCAAAGGACTAGCGGGAGATGTAGATACGCAGTATTTT.

The CDR3 coding sequence is TGTGCCAGCAGCTTGGCGCAGGGGGGAAACACTGAAGCTTTCTTT. Protein: CASSLAQGGNTEAFF. The chain joins TRBV5-6 to TRBJ1-1, with TRBD1 matching over 7 bases. CDR3 length: 15 residues. The germline V gene has CDR1 SGHDT and CDR2 YYEEEE. The V segment lost 0 bases and the J segment 2 bases; nucleotides outside the gene matches: 4.